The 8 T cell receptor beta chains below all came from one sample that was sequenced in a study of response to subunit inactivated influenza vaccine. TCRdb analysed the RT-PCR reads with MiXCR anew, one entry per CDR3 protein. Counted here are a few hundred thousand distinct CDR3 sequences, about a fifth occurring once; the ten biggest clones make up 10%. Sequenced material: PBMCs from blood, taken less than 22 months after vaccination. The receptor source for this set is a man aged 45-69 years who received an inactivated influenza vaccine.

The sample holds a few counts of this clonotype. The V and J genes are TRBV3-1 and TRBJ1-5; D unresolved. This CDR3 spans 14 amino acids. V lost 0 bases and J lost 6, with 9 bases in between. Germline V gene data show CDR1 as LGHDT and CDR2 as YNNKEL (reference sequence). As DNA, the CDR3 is TGTGCCAGCAGCCAAGATGTGGTAGTTCAGCCCCAGCATTTT. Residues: CASSQDVVVQPQHF.

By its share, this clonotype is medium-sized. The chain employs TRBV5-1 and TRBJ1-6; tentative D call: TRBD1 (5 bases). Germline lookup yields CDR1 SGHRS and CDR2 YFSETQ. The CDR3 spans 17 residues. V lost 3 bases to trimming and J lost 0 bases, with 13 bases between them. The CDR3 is CASSSGLLDSYNSPLHF. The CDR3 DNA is TGCGCCAGCAGCTCGGGACTGCTAGACTCCTATAATTCACCCCTCCACTTT. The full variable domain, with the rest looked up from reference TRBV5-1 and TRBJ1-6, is KAGVTQTPRYLIKTRGQQVTLSCSPISGHRSVSWYQQTPGQGLQFLFEYFSETQRNKGNFPGRFSGRQFSNSRSEMNVSTLELGDSALYLCASSSGLLDSYNSPLHFGNGTRLTVT.

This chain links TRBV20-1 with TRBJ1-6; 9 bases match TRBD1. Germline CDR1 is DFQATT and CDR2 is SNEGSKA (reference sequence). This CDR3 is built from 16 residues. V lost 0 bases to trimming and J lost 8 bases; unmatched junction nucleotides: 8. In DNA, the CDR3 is TGCAGTGCTAGAGATCTGGACAGGGGCTGGTATTCACCCCTCCACTTT. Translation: CSARDLDRGWYSPLHF.

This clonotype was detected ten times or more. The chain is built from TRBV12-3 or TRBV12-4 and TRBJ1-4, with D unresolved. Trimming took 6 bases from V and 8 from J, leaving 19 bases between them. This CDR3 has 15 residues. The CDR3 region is CASSLGSAEGEKLFF. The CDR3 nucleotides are TGTGCCAGCAGCCTAGGTTCGGCAGAGGGAGAAAAACTGTTTTTT.

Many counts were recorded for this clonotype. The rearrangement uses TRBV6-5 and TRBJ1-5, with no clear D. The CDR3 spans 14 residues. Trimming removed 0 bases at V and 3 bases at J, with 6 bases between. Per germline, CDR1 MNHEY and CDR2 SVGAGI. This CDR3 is CASSYSGLNQPQHF. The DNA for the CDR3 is TGTGCCAGCAGTTACTCGGGTCTCAATCAGCCCCAGCATTTT.

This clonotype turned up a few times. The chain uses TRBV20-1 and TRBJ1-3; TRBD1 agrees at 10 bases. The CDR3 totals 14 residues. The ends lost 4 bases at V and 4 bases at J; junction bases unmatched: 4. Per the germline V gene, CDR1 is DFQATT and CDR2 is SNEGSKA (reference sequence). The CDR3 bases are TGCAGTGCTACGACAGGGGGCGAGGGAAACACCATATATTTT. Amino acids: CSATTGGEGNTIYF.

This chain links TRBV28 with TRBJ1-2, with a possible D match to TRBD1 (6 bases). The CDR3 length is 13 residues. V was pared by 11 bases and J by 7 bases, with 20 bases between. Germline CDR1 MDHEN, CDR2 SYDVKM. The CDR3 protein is CASSRAGAGGYTF. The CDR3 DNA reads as TGTGCCTCCTCGCGGGCAGGGGCGGGTGGCTACACCTTC.

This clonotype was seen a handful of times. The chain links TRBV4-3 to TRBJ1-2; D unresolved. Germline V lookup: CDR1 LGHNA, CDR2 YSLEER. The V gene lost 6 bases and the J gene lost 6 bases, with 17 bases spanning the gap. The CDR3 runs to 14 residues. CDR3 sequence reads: CASRYIGRSDGYTF. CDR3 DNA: TGCGCCAGCAGGTACATCGGACGTTCGGATGGCTACACCTTC.